Described below is a single TCR beta chain sequence and its context. This clonotype has just a few counts. It has no known antigen specificity. Base qualities are not provided; no much larger clone lies one nucleotide away. These data originate in a study of T cell repertoires in cytomegalovirus infection (dated by TCRdb to between 2019 and 2020). Study-level background: Alongside well-studied HLA-B-restricted epitopes, the peptide stimulations were aimed at recently identified HLA-C-restricted CMV epitopes, whose presentation resists viral immunomodulation. The HLA type of each donor mattered for the analysis, because public TCR beta signatures pointed to carriage of CMV infection along with the matching HLA type.

Sequencing was performed on an Illumina HiSeq 1500. The public reads were reprocessed in TCRdb via fastp at Q25 and MiXCR, keeping in-frame beta chains. One record per CDR3 amino acid sequence lists the most common genes and DNA. The table for this sample lists some 920,000 distinct CDR3 sequences; about a third of them were counted only once. Over 13% of the sample rests with the top ten. Summary of the overall study and its limitations: Cumulative frequency of public TCR beta family members discriminated carriers of CMV infection plus the relevant HLA type in this cohort and an independent roughly 350-donor cohort. The ex vivo response was dominated by HLA-C-restricted CMV-specific TCR beta clonotypes, which also provided the single most frequent clonotype in two of eight donors.

The treatment or condition label corresponds to: in vitro stimulation with specific CMV peptide epitopes to enrich CMV-specific T cells. CDR1 and CDR2, per the germline V gene (reference sequence), are SEHNR and FQNEAQ. From its cysteine to its phenylalanine, the CDR3 spans 14 amino acids. The entry retains the CDR3 DNA only, 42 bases that are in frame from base 1. Trimming removed 7 bases from V and 5 bases from J, leaving 17 bases between the germline ends. The receptor chain draws on TRBV7-9 and TRBJ1-2, with no D gene named confidently. The sequenced sample was cultured CD8+ T cells from PBMCs, obtained from culture after CMV antigen stimulation. This receptor was obtained from a human donor in good health (CMV status not recorded). Some clones in this sample may be carry-over from other donors' samples. The DNA is TGTGCCAGCACCCCGGTGGCCGCCTTTTATGGCTACACCTTC. This encodes CASTPVAAFYGYTF.